Reported below is one T cell receptor (beta chain). This record comes from a study of shared clonotypes between healthy human individuals. Sequencing of unsorted PBMC DNA was carried out using ten immunoSEQ deep assay plates. Only in-frame clones appear in the TCRdb table, and some are missing; sequencing was by immunoSEQ multiplex PCR. Of about 470,000 clones listed, 79% are singletons. The germline gives CDR1 SGHTA, CDR2 FQGTGA. This CDR3 region has 13 residues. V dropped 1 base and J dropped 8 bases, with 9 bases sitting between them. The sequence came from a woman in her thirties or forties in good health. Some clones in this sample may be carry-over from other donors' samples. Source material: PBMCs. The chain couples TRBV7-3 to TRBJ2-1; D is ambiguous. The CDR3 sequence is CASSLNGFDEQFF. In DNA, the CDR3 is TGTGCCAGCAGCTTAAACGGGTTCGATGAGCAGTTCTTC.